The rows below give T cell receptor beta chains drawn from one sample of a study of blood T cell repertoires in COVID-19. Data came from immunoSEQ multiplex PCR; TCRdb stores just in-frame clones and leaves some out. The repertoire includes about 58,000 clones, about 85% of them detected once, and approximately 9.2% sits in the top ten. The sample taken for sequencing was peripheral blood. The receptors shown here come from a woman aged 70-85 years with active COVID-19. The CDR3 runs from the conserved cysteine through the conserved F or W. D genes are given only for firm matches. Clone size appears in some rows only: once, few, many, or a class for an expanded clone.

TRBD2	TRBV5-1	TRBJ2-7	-	CASSVGTSGLYEQYF	TGCGCCAGCAGCGTGGGGACTAGCGGACTCTACGAGCAGTACTTC
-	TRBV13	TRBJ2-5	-	CASSLGHSIETQYF	TGTGCCAGCAGCTTAGGACATTCCATAGAGACCCAGTACTTC
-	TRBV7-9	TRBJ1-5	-	CASSIQGFQPQHF	TGTGCCAGCAGTATACAGGGATTTCAGCCCCAGCATTTT
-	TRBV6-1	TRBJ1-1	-	CASSDVTLQALRTEAFF	TGTGCCAGCAGTGACGTCACCCTGCAGGCGCTTCGGACTGAAGCTTTCTTT
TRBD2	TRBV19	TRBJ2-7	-	CASSIDPLAGAYEQYF	TGTGCCAGTAGTATAGATCCCCTAGCGGGAGCGTACGAGCAGTACTTC
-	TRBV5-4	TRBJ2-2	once	CASSLGRAANTGELFF	TGTGCCAGCAGCTTGGGCAGGGCCGCGAACACCGGGGAGCTGTTTTTT
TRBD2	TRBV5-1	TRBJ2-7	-	CASSPSSGSRYEQYF	TGCGCCAGCAGCCCCTCTAGCGGGAGCCGGTACGAGCAGTACTTC
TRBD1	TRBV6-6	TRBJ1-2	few	CASSPGTGRTF	TGTGCCAGCAGTCCCGGGACAGGGAGGACCTTC
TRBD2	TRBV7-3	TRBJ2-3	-	CASSFIAGDADTQYF	TGTGCCAGCAGCTTTATAGCGGGAGACGCAGATACGCAGTATTTT
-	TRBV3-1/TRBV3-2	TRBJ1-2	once	CASSLTGIDYGYTF	TGTGCCAGCAGCCTTACAGGGATAGACTATGGCTACACCTTC
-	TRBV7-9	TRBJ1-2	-	CASSLDNDYGYTF	TGTGCCAGCAGCCTCGACAACGACTATGGCTACACCTTC
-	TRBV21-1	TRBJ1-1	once	CASSPREGIGEAFF	TGTGCCAGCAGCCCGAGGGAGGGAATCGGTGAAGCTTTCTTT
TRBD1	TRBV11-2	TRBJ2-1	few	CASSSGDRQYNEQFF	TGTGCCAGCAGCTCCGGGGACAGACAATACAATGAGCAGTTCTTC
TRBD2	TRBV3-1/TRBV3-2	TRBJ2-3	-	CASSQGLAGLGNTQYF	TGTGCCAGCAGCCAAGGGCTAGCGGGATTGGGAAATACGCAGTATTTT
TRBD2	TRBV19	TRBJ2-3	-	CASSMRGTSRGPDTQYF	TGTGCCAGTAGTATGAGGGGGACTAGTCGTGGGCCAGATACGCAGTATTTT
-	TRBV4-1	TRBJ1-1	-	CASSLFRGLGTEAFF	TGCGCCAGCAGCCTCTTCAGGGGTCTTGGTACTGAAGCTTTCTTT
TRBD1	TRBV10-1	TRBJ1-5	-	CASMGQGLSNQPQHF	TGCGCCAGCATGGGACAGGGTTTAAGCAATCAGCCCCAGCATTTT
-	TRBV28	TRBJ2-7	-	CASSSVKIRGSYEQYF	TGTGCCAGCAGTTCTGTTAAAATCAGGGGATCCTACGAGCAGTACTTC
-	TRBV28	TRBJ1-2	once	CASSGTPNYGYTF	TGTGCCAGCTCCGGGACACCGAACTATGGCTACACCTTC
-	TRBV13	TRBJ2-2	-	CASSLGGAHTGELFF	TGTGCCAGCAGCTTGGGGGGGGCTCACACCGGGGAGCTGTTTTTT
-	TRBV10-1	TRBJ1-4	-	CASSEGGNEKLFF	TGCGCCAGCAGTGAGGGAGGGAATGAAAAACTGTTTTTT
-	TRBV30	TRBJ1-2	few	CAWSVGQNYGYTF	TGTGCCTGGAGTGTCGGACAGAACTATGGCTACACCTTC
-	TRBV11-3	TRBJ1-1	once	CASSTGRNTEAFF	TGTGCCAGCAGCACAGGGAGAAACACTGAAGCTTTCTTT
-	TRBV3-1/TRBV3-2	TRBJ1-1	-	CASSRTVLGEAFF	TGTGCCAGCAGTAGGACTGTCCTGGGGGAAGCTTTCTTT
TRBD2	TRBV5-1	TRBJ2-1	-	CASSLAAGGEDEQFF	TGCGCCAGCAGCTTGGCTGCGGGAGGGGAGGATGAGCAGTTCTTC
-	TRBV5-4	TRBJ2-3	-	CASSLGGSIWTDTQYF	TGTGCCAGCAGCTTGGGTGGGAGCATATGGACAGATACGCAGTATTTT
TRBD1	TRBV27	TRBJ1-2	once	CASSSNRGVNYGYTF	TGTGCCAGCAGTTCTAACAGGGGGGTGAACTATGGCTACACCTTC
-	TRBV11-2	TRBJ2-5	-	CASSFLAVAQETQYF	TGTGCCAGCAGCTTCCTTGCAGTGGCCCAAGAGACCCAGTACTTC
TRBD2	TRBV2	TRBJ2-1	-	CASNREGNEQFF	TGTGCCAGCAATAGGGAGGGCAATGAGCAGTTCTTC
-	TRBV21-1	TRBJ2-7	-	CASSNGLAGPYEQYF	TGTGCCAGCAGCAATGGACTAGCGGGCCCCTACGAGCAGTACTTC
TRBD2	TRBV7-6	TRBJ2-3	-	CASSLGWTSGSGDTQYF	TGTGCCAGCAGCTTAGGTTGGACTAGCGGGAGTGGGGATACGCAGTATTTT
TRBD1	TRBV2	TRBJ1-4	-	CASSPTGGNEKLFF	TGTGCCAGCAGCCCGACAGGGGGTAATGAAAAACTGTTTTTT
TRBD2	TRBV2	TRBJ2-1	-	CASSVPRTSGSSNEQFF	TGTGCCAGCAGTGTACCCAGGACTAGCGGGAGTTCGAATGAGCAGTTCTTC
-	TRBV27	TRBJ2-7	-	CASSLYGGPYEQYF	TGTGCCAGCAGTTTATACGGGGGGCCCTACGAGCAGTACTTC
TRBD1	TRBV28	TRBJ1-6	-	CASSLTGVSYNSPLHF	TGTGCCAGCAGCTTAACAGGGGTCTCCTATAATTCACCCCTCCACTTT
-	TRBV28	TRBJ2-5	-	CASSLAGEGGETQYF	TGTGCCAGCAGTTTGGCAGGGGAGGGTGGAGAGACCCAGTACTTC
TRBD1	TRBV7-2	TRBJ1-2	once	CASSLKDRSGYGYTF	TGTGCCAGCAGCTTGAAGGACAGGTCGGGCTATGGCTACACCTTC
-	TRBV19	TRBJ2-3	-	CASRFSGTDTQYF	TGTGCCAGTAGATTCAGTGGCACAGATACGCAGTATTTT
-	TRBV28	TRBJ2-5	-	CASSDRSPRAQYF	TGTGCCAGCAGTGACAGGAGTCCCCGGGCCCAGTACTTC
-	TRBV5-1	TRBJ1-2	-	CASKINSGANYGYTF	TGCGCCAGCAAAATAAACTCCGGTGCTAACTATGGCTACACCTTC
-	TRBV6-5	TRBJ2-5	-	CASSYSKGQGETQYF	TGTGCCAGCAGTTACTCGAAGGGGCAGGGAGAGACCCAGTACTTC
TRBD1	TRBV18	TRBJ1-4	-	CASSLRTGGDEKLFF	TGTGCCAGCTCACTAAGGACAGGGGGAGATGAAAAACTGTTTTTT
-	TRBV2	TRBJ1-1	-	CASSSREGDTEAFF	TGTGCCAGCAGTTCCCGAGAGGGGGACACTGAAGCTTTCTTT
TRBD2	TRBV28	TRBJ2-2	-	CASMVKAGRGTGELFF	TGTGCCAGCATGGTTAAAGCGGGACGGGGCACCGGGGAGCTGTTTTTT
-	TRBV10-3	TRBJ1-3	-	CATTTPGHHRDGNTIYF	TGTGCCACCACCACCCCGGGACACCACAGAGATGGAAACACCATATATTTT